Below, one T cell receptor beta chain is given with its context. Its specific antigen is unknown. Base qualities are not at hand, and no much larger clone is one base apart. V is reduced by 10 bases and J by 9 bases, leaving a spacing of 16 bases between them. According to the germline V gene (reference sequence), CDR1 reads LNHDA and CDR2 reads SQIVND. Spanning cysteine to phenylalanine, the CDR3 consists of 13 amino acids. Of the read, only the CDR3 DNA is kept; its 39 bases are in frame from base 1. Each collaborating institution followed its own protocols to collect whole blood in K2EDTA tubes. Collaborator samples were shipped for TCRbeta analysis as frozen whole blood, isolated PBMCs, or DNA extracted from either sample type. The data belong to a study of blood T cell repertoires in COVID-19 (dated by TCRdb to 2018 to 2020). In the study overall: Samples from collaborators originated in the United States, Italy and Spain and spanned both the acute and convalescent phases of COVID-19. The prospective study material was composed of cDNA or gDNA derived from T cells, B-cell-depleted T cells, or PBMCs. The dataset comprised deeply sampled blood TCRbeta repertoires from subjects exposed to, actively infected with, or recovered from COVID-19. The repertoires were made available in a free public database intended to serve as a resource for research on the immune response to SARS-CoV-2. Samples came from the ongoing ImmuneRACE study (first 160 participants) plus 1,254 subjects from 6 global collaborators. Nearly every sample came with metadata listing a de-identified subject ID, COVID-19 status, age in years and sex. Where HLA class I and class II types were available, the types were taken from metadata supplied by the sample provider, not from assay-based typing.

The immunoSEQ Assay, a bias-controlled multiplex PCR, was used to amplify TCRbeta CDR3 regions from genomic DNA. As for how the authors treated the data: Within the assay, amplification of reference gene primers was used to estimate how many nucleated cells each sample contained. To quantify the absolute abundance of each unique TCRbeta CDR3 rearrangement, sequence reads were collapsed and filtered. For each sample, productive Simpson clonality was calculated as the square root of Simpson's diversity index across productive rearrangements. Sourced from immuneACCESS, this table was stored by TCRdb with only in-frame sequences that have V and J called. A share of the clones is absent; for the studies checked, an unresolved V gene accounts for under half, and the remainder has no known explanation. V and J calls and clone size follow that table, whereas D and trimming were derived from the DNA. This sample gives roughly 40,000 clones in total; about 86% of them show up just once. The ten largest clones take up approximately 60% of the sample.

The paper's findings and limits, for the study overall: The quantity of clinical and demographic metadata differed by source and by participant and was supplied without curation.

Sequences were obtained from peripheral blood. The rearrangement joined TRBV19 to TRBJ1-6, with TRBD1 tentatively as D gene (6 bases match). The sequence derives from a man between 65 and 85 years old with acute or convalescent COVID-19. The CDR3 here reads CATLPPQGSPLHF. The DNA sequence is TGTGCCACTCTCCCCCCACAGGGTTCACCCCTCCACTTT.